What follows are 10 T cell receptor beta chains derived from one specimen sequenced in a study of blood T cell repertoires in COVID-19 (dated by TCRdb to about 2020). The library was prepared using the immunoSEQ multiplex PCR assay. TCRdb took this table from immuneACCESS and kept in-frame rearrangements with V and J called. Such tables lack part of the clones; where checked against another copy, unresolved V genes explain under half of the gap, and the rest is unexplained. The sample includes approximately 140,000 clones, with roughly 90% observed a single time. The top ten clones comprise roughly 2.1% of the sample. Source material: peripheral blood. The receptors were sampled from an older man with active COVID-19.

This chain connects TRBV2 to TRBJ2-1; D is unresolved. Germline values: CDR1 SNHLY, CDR2 FYNNEI. The CDR3 covers 11 residues. V was clipped by 6 bases and J by 6 bases, with 6 bases between them. The CDR3 DNA reads TGTGCCAGCAGCGTACTCAATGAGCAGTTCTTC. This encodes CASSVLNEQFF.

The chain couples TRBV4-2 to TRBJ1-4, with D possibly being TRBD1 (6 bases). CDR1 is LGHNA, CDR2 YNFKEQ, per germline. This CDR3 has 14 residues. V lost 3 bases, J lost 5 bases, and 10 bases lay in between. The CDR3, as DNA: TGTGCCAGCAGCCAGGGCAGGGGAAATGAAAAACTGTTTTTT. Its translation: CASSQGRGNEKLFF.

The V gene is TRBV19, the J gene TRBJ2-6; TRBD1 is a possible D gene (5 bases). The CDR3 covers 16 residues. Germline loops: CDR1 LNHDA, CDR2 SQIVND (reference sequence). Trimming shortened V by 0 bases and J by 3 bases, and 9 bases separated the two germline ends. The CDR3: CASSIELGRGANVLTF. The CDR3 DNA reads as TGTGCCAGTAGTATAGAACTGGGGCGTGGGGCCAACGTCCTGACTTTC.

The V gene is TRBV29-1, the J gene TRBJ2-2, with D hard to call. CDR1 SQVTM and CDR2 ANQGSEA come from the germline V gene. This CDR3 is 11 amino acids long. The V gene lost 5 bases and the J gene lost 5 bases, with 6 bases spanning the gap. In nucleotides, the CDR3 is TGCAGCGTTTCATTGACCGGGGAGCTGTTTTTT. Protein sequence: CSVSLTGELFF.

This clone appeared a few times. V usage is TRBV5-4 and J usage is TRBJ1-1, with 8 bases lining up with TRBD1. Germline V gene sequence: CDR1 SGHNT, CDR2 YYREEE (reference sequence). This CDR3 comprises 17 residues. The V and J ends lost 1 base and 2 bases, in that order; junction bases with no gene match: 10. In nucleotides, the CDR3 is TGTGCCAGCAGCTTGTCCAGGGGGCGAACCCCAAACACTGAAGCTTTCTTT. It is translated as CASSLSRGRTPNTEAFF.

This chain uses TRBV5-1 with TRBJ2-7; 7 bases line up with TRBD2. The J segment lost 6 bases and the V segment lost 3 bases, leaving 12 bases of the junction unmatched. CDR3 size: 15 residues. Per germline, CDR1 SGHRS and CDR2 YFSETQ. DNA of the CDR3: TGCGCCAGCAGCTCCGGAGGACTAGATCCGCGCGAGCAGTACTTC. This sequence encodes CASSSGGLDPREQYF.

V is TRBV6-1 and J is TRBJ1-3; the D gene is possibly TRBD1 (6 bases). The CDR3 spans 16 residues. From germline, CDR1 is MNHNS and CDR2 SASEGT. V dropped 0 bases and J dropped 3 bases, with 12 bases sitting between them. The CDR3 sequence: CASSEATTGIGNTIYF. CDR3 bases: TGTGCCAGCAGTGAAGCCACCACAGGGATTGGAAACACCATATATTTT.

The chain combines TRBV5-1 with TRBJ2-2, with TRBD1 matching over 7 bases. This CDR3 has 15 residues. Germline CDR1 SGHRS, CDR2 YFSETQ. V dropped 3 bases and J dropped 6; count of bases not matched to a gene: 8. In DNA form, the CDR3 reads TGCGCCAGCAGCTCCGGACAGGTTCGGGCCGGGGAGCTGTTTTTT. This encodes CASSSGQVRAGELFF. Drawing the rest from reference TRBV5-1 and TRBJ2-2, the complete variable domain is KAGVTQTPRYLIKTRGQQVTLSCSPISGHRSVSWYQQTPGQGLQFLFEYFSETQRNKGNFPGRFSGRQFSNSRSEMNVSTLELGDSALYLCASSSGQVRAGELFFGEGSRLTVL.

The rearrangement links TRBV3-1 (or the pseudogene TRBV3-2) to TRBJ2-2; TRBD2 might be the D (6 bases). V was shortened by 1 base and J by 5 bases, with 14 bases between the two germline ends. This CDR3 spans 16 amino acids. The germline V gene encodes CDR1 LGHDT and CDR2 YNNKEL (reference sequence). The CDR3 sequence: CASSQGGGGGTGELFF. In DNA, the CDR3 is TGTGCCAGCAGCCAAGGTGGGGGAGGCGGTACCGGGGAGCTGTTTTTT.

The chain joins TRBV27 to TRBJ1-5; D is perhaps TRBD1 (6 bases). The ends were cut back, 6 bases at V and 6 bases at J, with 15 bases in the middle. CDR3 size: 14 residues. Germline CDR1 MNHEY, CDR2 SMNVEV (reference sequence). This CDR3 reads CASRASGTTQPQHF. Here the CDR3 DNA reads TGTGCCAGCAGGGCCTCCGGGACAACTCAGCCCCAGCATTTT.